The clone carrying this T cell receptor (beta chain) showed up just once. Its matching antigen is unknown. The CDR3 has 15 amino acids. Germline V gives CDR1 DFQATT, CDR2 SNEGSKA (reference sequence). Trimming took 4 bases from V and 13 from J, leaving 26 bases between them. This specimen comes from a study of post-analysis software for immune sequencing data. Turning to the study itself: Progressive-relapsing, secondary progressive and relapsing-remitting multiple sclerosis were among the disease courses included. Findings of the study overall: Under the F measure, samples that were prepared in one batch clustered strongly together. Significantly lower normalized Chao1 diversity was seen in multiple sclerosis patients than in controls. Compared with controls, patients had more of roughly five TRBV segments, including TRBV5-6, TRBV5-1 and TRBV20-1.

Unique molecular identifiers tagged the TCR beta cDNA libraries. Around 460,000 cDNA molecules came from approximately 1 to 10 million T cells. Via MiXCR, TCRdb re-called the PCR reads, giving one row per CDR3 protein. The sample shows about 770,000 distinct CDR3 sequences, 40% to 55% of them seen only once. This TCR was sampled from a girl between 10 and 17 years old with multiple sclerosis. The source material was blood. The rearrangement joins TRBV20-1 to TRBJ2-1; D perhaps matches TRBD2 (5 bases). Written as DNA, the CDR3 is TGCAGTGCTACCATGTATTCTAGCAGCCAAGAGACCCAGTTCTTC. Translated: CSATMYSSSQETQFF.